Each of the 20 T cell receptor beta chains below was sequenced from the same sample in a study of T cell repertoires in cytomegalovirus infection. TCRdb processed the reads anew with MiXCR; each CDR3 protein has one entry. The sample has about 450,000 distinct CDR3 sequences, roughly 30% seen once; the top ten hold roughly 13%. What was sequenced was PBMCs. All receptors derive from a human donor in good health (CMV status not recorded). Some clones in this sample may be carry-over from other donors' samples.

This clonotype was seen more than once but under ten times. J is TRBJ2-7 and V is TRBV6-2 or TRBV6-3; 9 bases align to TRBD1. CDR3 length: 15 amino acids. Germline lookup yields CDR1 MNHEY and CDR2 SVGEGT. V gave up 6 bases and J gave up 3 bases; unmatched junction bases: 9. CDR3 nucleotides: TGTGCCAGCAGCGACGGGACAGGGAGGGACTACGAGCAGTACTTC. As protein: CASSDGTGRDYEQYF.

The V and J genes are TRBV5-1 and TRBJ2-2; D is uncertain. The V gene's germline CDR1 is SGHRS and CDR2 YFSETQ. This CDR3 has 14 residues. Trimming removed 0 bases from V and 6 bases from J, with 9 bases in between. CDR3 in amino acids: CASSLVPVPGELFF. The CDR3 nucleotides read TGCGCCAGCAGCTTGGTTCCAGTCCCCGGGGAGCTGTTTTTT.

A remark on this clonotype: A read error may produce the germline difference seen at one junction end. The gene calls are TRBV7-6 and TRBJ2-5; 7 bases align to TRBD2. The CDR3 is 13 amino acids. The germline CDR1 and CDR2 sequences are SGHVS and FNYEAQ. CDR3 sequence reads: CASRLGRAETQYF. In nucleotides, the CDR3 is TGTGCTAGCAGATTGGGGAGGGCAGAGACCCAGTACTTC.

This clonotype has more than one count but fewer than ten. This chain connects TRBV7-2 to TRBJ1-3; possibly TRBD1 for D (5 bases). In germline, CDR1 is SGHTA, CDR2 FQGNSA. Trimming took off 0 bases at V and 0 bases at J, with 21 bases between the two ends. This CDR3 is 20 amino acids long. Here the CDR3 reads CASSLALRAGRLLSGNTIYF. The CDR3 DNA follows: TGTGCCAGCAGCTTAGCGCTAAGAGCGGGACGGCTTCTCTCTGGAAACACCATATATTTT. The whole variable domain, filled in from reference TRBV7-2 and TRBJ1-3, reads GAGVSQSPSNKVTEKGKDVELRCDPISGHTALYWYRQSLGQGLEFLIYFQGNSAPDKSGLPSDRFSAERTGGSVSTLTIQRTQQEDSAVYLCASSLALRAGRLLSGNTIYFGEGSWLTVV.

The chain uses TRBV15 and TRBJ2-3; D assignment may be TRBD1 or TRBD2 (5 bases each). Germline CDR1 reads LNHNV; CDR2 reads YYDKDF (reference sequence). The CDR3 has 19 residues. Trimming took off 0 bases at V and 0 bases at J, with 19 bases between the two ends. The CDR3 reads CATSRDSAGSIPSTDTQYF. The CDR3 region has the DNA TGTGCCACCAGCAGAGATTCCGCAGGGAGCATACCTAGCACAGATACGCAGTATTTT.

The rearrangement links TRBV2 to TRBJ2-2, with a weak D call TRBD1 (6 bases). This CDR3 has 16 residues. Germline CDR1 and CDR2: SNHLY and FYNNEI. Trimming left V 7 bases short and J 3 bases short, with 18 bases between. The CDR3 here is CASKTHGTLYTGELFF. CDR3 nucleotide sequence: TGTGCCAGCAAAACCCACGGGACACTTTACACCGGGGAGCTGTTTTTT.

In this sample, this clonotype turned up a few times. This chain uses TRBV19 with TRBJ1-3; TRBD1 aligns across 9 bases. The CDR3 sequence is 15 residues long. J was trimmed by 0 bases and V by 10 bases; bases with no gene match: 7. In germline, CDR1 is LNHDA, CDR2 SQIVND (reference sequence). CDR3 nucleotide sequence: TGTGCCACCGGACAGGGGACGCCCTCTGGAAACACCATATATTTT. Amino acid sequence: CATGQGTPSGNTIYF.

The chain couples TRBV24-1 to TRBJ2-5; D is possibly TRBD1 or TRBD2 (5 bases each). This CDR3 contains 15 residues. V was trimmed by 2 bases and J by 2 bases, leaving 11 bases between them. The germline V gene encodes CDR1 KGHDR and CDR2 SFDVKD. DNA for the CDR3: TGTGCCACCAGTGATTCGGGACGGACACAAGAGACCCAGTACTTC. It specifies CATSDSGRTQETQYF.

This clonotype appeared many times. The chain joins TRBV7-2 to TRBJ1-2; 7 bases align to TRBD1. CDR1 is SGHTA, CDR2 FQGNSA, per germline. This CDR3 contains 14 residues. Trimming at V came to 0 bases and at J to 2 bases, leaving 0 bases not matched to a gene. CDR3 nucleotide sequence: TGTGCCAGCAGCTTAGCGGGACAGAACTATGGCTACACCTTC. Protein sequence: CASSLAGQNYGYTF.

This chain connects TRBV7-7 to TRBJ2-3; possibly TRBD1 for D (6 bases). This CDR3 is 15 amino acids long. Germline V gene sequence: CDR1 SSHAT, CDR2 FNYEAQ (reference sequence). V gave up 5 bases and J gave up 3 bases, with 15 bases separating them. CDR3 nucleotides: TGTGCCAGCAGCCCCGGTCTTCAGGGGACAGATACGCAGTATTTT. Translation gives CASSPGLQGTDTQYF.

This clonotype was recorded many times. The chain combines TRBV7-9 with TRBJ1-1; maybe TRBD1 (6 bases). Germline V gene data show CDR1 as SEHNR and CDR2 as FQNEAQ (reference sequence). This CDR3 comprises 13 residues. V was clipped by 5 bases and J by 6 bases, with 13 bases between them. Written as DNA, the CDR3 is TGTGCCAGCAGCCCCACAGGGCGCTCTGAAGCTTTCTTT. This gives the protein CASSPTGRSEAFF.

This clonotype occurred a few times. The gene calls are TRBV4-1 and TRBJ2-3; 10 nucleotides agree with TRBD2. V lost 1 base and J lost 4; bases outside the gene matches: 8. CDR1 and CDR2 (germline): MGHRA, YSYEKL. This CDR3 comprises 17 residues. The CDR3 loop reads CASSQGGAGGPSDTQYF. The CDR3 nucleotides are TGCGCCAGCAGCCAAGGGGGAGCGGGGGGGCCATCAGATACGCAGTATTTT.

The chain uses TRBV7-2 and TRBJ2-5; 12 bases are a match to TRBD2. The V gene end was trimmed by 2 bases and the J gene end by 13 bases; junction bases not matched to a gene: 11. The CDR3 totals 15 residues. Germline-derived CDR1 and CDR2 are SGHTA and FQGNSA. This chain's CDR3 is CASSLLAGGHETTYF. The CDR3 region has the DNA TGTGCCAGCAGCTTACTAGCGGGGGGGCACGAGACCACGTACTTC.

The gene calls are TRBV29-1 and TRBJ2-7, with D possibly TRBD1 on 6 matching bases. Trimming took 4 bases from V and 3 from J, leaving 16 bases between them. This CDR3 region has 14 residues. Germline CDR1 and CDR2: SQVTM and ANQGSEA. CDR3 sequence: CSVVLGAHRYEQYF. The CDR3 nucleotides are TGCAGCGTTGTTTTGGGGGCCCACCGCTACGAGCAGTACTTC.

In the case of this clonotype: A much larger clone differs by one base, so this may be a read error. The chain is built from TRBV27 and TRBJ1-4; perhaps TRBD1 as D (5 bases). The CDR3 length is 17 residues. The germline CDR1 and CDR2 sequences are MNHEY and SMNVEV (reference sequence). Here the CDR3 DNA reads TGTGCCAGCATTTTAAAAGGCAGGGAAGAGGTTAATGAAAAACTGTTTTTT. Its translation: CASILKGREEVNEKLFF.

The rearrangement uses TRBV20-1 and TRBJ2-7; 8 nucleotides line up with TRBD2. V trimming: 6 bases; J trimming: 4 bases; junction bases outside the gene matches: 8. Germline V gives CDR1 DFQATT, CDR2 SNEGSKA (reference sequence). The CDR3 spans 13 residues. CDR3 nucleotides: TGCAGTGCCCCAGCGGGGGACATTTACGAGCAGTACTTC. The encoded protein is CSAPAGDIYEQYF.

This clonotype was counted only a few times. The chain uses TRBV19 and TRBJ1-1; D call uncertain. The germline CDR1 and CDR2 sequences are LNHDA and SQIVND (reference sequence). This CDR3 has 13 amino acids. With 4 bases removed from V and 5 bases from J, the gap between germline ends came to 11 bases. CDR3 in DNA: TGTGCCAGTAGTAAGTTCGGTGTGACTGAAGCTTTCTTT. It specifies CASSKFGVTEAFF.

CDR3: CASSPELPNTGELFF. The CDR3 DNA reads as TGTGCCAGCAGCCCGGAACTGCCGAACACCGGGGAGCTGTTTTTT. This rearrangement joins TRBV7-9 to TRBJ2-2; D remains ambiguous. The V gene's germline CDR1 is SEHNR and CDR2 FQNEAQ (reference sequence). The CDR3 runs 15 residues. The germline V and J ends were trimmed by 5 bases and 0 bases, with 10 bases remaining between them.

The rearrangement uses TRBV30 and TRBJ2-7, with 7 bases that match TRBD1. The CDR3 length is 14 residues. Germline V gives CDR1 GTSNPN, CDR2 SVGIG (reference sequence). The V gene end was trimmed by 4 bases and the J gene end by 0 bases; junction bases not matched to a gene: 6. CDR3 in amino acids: CAWKPDRSSYEQYF. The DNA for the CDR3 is TGTGCCTGGAAACCGGACAGGAGCTCCTACGAGCAGTACTTC.

The CDR3 is CSARARALSTQYF. In DNA form, the CDR3 reads TGCAGTGCTAGGGCCCGGGCCTTAAGTACCCAGTACTTC. V gene TRBV20-1 combines with J gene TRBJ2-5; no firm D call. Germline V CDR1 and CDR2: DFQATT, SNEGSKA (reference sequence). The CDR3 length is 13 residues. Trimming took 3 bases from V and 8 from J, leaving 16 bases between them.